This T cell receptor (beta chain) was found in a study of technical replicates of blood from several donors. J gave up 2 bases and V 6 bases, and 12 bases lay outside the gene matches. CDR3 length: 17 residues. CDR1 and CDR2 from the germline V gene are SNHLY and FYNNEI. Sequencing used immunoSEQ multiplex PCR; TCRdb keeps in-frame clones, though not all of them. Among tens of thousands of clones, roughly nine tenths were seen once, and the ten largest hold 0.35% to 0.4%. The rearrangement uses TRBV2 and TRBJ2-3; 9 nucleotides match TRBD2. The clonotype was recovered from a human donor in good health. Some clones in this sample may be carry-over from other donors' samples. Sequencing was done on a sample of T cells isolated from PBMCs. As DNA, the CDR3 is TGTGCCAGCAGAGCTCGCGGTGGACTAGCGAACACAGATACGCAGTATTTT. Translating gives CASRARGGLANTDTQYF.